This is a list of T cell receptor beta chains from one sample in a study of blood T cell repertoires in COVID-19. TCRdb's copy holds only in-frame clones and misses some; the assay was immunoSEQ multiplex PCR. The sample includes hundreds of thousands of clones, 90% seen only once; the top ten take around 2.5%. The sample consisted of PBMCs or T cells enriched from blood (not recorded which). These receptors all stem from a man in his 60s who had recovered from COVID-19. Each CDR3 is given with its conserved first and last residue. D genes are given only for firm matches. Size tells how often a clone was seen (once, few, many) or the class of an expanded clone, and some rows leave it out.

>TRBJ2-7|TRBV6-5|13|.|.
CASRPAALGEQYF
TGTGCCAGCAGGCCAGCGGCTCTTGGGGAGCAGTACTTC
>TRBJ2-1|TRBV5-1|15|few|TRBD2
CASSLQTSGSGEQFF
TGCGCCAGCAGCCTCCAGACTAGCGGGAGCGGGGAGCAGTTCTTC
>TRBJ2-2|TRBV5-4|16|.|.
CASRNEGGSGTGELFF
TGTGCCAGCAGGAACGAAGGGGGTTCGGGAACCGGGGAGCTGTTTTTT
>TRBJ1-6|TRBV7-6|16|.|.
CASSLQGSSYNSPLHF
TGTGCCAGCAGCTTACAGGGGAGCTCCTATAATTCACCCCTCCACTTT
>TRBJ1-1|TRBV11-2|12|once|.
CASSWRYTEAFF
TGTGCCAGCAGCTGGAGGTACACTGAAGCTTTCTTT
>TRBJ2-1|TRBV4-1|15|.|TRBD2
CASSHVAGGFNEQFF
TGCGCCAGCAGCCATGTAGCGGGAGGGTTTAATGAGCAGTTCTTC
>TRBJ1-3|TRBV5-6|14|once|.
CASSYPGAGNTIYF
TGTGCCAGCAGCTACCCGGGAGCTGGAAACACCATATATTTT
>TRBJ2-1|TRBV7-2|15|.|TRBD1
CASRDYRGRINEQFF
TGTGCCAGCAGAGATTACAGGGGGCGCATAAATGAGCAGTTCTTC
>TRBJ1-4|TRBV2|16|.|.
CASSIGGGGLNEKLFF
TGTGCCAGCAGCATCGGGGGAGGGGGACTCAATGAAAAACTGTTTTTT
>TRBJ2-1|TRBV5-4|15|.|TRBD2
CASSTSGSNSNEQFF
TGTGCCAGCAGCACTAGCGGGAGTAATTCCAATGAGCAGTTCTTC
>TRBJ1-5|TRBV4-1|16|.|.
CASSQDRAGSNQPQHF
TGCGCCAGCAGCCAAGACCGCGCGGGAAGCAATCAGCCCCAGCATTTT
>TRBJ2-3|TRBV6-5|15|.|.
CASSYAPQGSDTQYF
TGTGCCAGCAGTTACGCCCCGCAGGGTTCAGATACGCAGTATTTT
>TRBJ2-5|TRBV2|15|.|TRBD2
CASRLLAGGQETQYF
TGTGCCAGCAGACTCCTGGCGGGAGGACAAGAGACCCAGTACTTC
>TRBJ1-6|TRBV6-4|13|.|.
CASSALQGSPLHF
TGTGCCAGCAGTGCCCTACAGGGTTCACCCCTCCACTTT
>TRBJ1-4|TRBV5-1|15|.|.
CASSSQGATNEKLFF
TGCGCCAGCAGCTCCCAGGGTGCAACTAATGAAAAACTGTTTTTT
>TRBJ2-5|TRBV6-5|16|once|TRBD2
CASSYSMRGGRETQYF
TGTGCCAGCAGTTACTCGATGCGGGGGGGCCGGGAGACCCAGTACTTC
>TRBJ2-7|TRBV12-5|13|.|TRBD2
CASGLAGAREQYF
TGTGCTAGTGGTTTAGCGGGAGCGAGGGAGCAGTACTTC
>TRBJ2-1|TRBV4-2|15|.|.
CASSQDVGTYNEQFF
TGTGCCAGCAGCCAAGATGTCGGGACCTACAATGAGCAGTTCTTC
>TRBJ1-3|TRBV5-1|14|.|.
CASSSDSSGNTIYF
TGCGCCAGCAGCAGCGACAGCTCTGGAAACACCATATATTTT
>TRBJ1-2|TRBV5-6|13|.|TRBD1
CASSYDREFGYTF
TGTGCCAGCAGCTACGACAGGGAGTTTGGCTACACCTTC
>TRBJ2-1|TRBV9|17|.|TRBD2
CASSATVGRSSLHEQFF
TGTGCCAGCAGCGCTACAGTCGGGAGGTCAAGCCTTCACGAGCAGTTCTTC
>TRBJ1-6|TRBV7-2|16|.|TRBD1
CASSSQGGQGASPLHF
TGTGCCAGCAGCTCGCAGGGGGGACAGGGAGCCTCACCCCTCCACTTT
>TRBJ1-4|TRBV7-9|14|.|TRBD1
CASSEQGVWEKLFF
TGTGCCAGCAGCGAACAGGGGGTTTGGGAAAAACTGTTTTTT
>TRBJ2-5|TRBV9|13|.|.
CASSEGNRETQYF
TGTGCCAGCAGCGAGGGGAATAGGGAGACCCAGTACTTC
>TRBJ2-1|TRBV27|16|.|TRBD2
CASSLTAGLVHNEQFF
TGTGCCAGCAGTCTAACAGCTGGACTAGTACACAATGAGCAGTTCTTC
>TRBJ1-2|TRBV25-1|13|.|TRBD1
CAVQDRGNYGYTF
TGTGCCGTGCAAGACAGGGGGAACTATGGCTACACCTTC
>TRBJ2-5|TRBV14|12|.|.
CASSLYGETQYF
TGTGCCAGCAGCCTTTACGGGGAGACCCAGTACTTC
>TRBJ1-5|TRBV6-6|14|few|TRBD1
CASRAGGSNQPQHF
TGTGCCAGCAGAGCAGGGGGGAGCAATCAGCCCCAGCATTTT
>TRBJ2-1|TRBV11-2|15|.|TRBD1
CASSSGQGATTEQFF
TGTGCCAGCAGCTCAGGACAGGGGGCGACTACGGAGCAGTTCTTC
>TRBJ2-3|TRBV6-1|14|.|.
CASSEVGYTDTQYF
TGTGCCAGCAGTGAAGTCGGTTACACAGATACGCAGTATTTT
>TRBJ2-7|TRBV19|16|.|TRBD1
CASSNLGQTLTYEQYF
TGTGCCAGTAGTAATCTGGGACAGACACTTACCTACGAGCAGTACTTC
>TRBJ1-1|TRBV6-5|13|.|.
CASRPVDRPEAFF
TGTGCCAGCAGACCAGTAGACAGGCCTGAAGCTTTCTTT
>TRBJ2-1|TRBV19|13|.|.
CASTPGRGNEQFF
TGTGCCAGTACCCCGGGGCGGGGTAACGAGCAGTTCTTC
>TRBJ2-1|TRBV6-5|13|medium-sized|.
CASSPGLLGEQFF
TGTGCCAGCAGCCCGGGACTCCTGGGTGAGCAGTTCTTC
>TRBJ2-7|TRBV11-3|14|.|TRBD1
CASSIKARGYEQYF
TGTGCCAGCAGCATTAAGGCCAGGGGGTACGAGCAGTACTTC
>TRBJ1-2|TRBV5-1|14|.|.
CASSYDPGCYGYTF
TGCGCCAGCAGCTATGACCCGGGGTGCTATGGCTACACCTTC
>TRBJ2-4|TRBV11-3|15|.|.
CASSRPSGAKNIQYF
TGTGCCAGCAGCCGACCATCAGGGGCCAAAAACATTCAGTACTTC
>TRBJ2-3|TRBV5-1|17|.|TRBD2
CASSLLASSGRVDTQYF
TGCGCCAGCAGCTTGTTAGCGTCTAGCGGACGAGTGGATACGCAGTATTTT
>TRBJ1-2|TRBV5-1|15|.|TRBD1
CASRQHKGGYYGYTF
TGCGCCAGCAGGCAGCACAAAGGGGGCTACTATGGCTACACCTTC
>TRBJ2-7|TRBV5-1|15|few|.
CASSLTGGAYYEQYF
TGCGCCAGCAGCTTGACAGGAGGGGCTTACTACGAGCAGTACTTC
>TRBJ2-3|TRBV5-1|18|.|TRBD2
CASSLTSGSKKSTDTQYF
TGCGCCAGCAGCTTGACTAGCGGGAGCAAAAAAAGCACAGATACGCAGTATTTT
>TRBJ1-1|TRBV7-8|16|.|TRBD1
CASSSRQGTGNTEAFF
TGTGCCAGCAGCTCTAGGCAAGGGACAGGGAACACTGAAGCTTTCTTT
>TRBJ1-1|TRBV7-2|14|.|TRBD1
CASSFQGANTEAFF
TGTGCCAGCAGCTTTCAGGGGGCGAATACTGAAGCTTTCTTT
>TRBJ2-7|TRBV7-9|15|few|TRBD2
CASSLESGGAGEQYF
TGTGCCAGCAGCTTAGAAAGCGGGGGGGCCGGAGAGCAGTACTTC
>TRBJ1-1|TRBV6-1|14|many|.
CASSEGGINTEAFF
TGTGCCAGCAGTGAAGGCGGAATAAACACTGAAGCTTTCTTT
>TRBJ1-2|TRBV5-1|14|.|.
CASSLGGAYYGYTF
TGCGCCAGCAGCTTGGGGGGCGCCTACTATGGCTACACCTTC
>TRBJ2-7|TRBV12-3/TRBV12-4|12|.|.
CASSLGSDEQYF
TGTGCCAGCAGTTTAGGCTCGGACGAGCAGTACTTC
>TRBJ2-1|TRBV30|14|.|.
CAWAYSGGYNEQFF
TGTGCCTGGGCCTATAGCGGAGGTTACAATGAGCAGTTCTTC
>TRBJ1-2|TRBV4-3|15|.|.
CASSQVTEPNYGYTF
TGCGCCAGCAGCCAAGTAACAGAACCTAACTATGGCTACACCTTC
>TRBJ2-7|TRBV4-1|15|.|.
CASSQDPRSTYEQYF
TGCGCCAGCAGCCAAGATCCCAGGTCTACCTACGAGCAGTACTTC
>TRBJ2-6|TRBV2|20|once|TRBD1
CASSDPPGTGILSGANVLTF
TGTGCCAGCAGTGACCCCCCCGGGACAGGGATCCTCTCTGGGGCCAACGTCCTGACTTTC
>TRBJ1-2|TRBV12-3/TRBV12-4|13|.|.
CASSPWIGYGYTF
TGTGCCAGCAGTCCCTGGATCGGGTATGGCTACACCTTC
>TRBJ1-5|TRBV6-5|13|.|.
CASSPKTRGAQHF
TGTGCCAGCAGTCCGAAGACCCGGGGGGCCCAGCATTTT
>TRBJ2-1|TRBV11-2|16|.|.
CASSRAGGRSYNEQFF
TGTGCCAGCAGCCGGGCTGGGGGCCGCTCCTACAATGAGCAGTTCTTC
>TRBJ1-2|TRBV12-3/TRBV12-4|12|.|.
CASSFQYAGYTF
TGTGCCAGCAGTTTTCAGTATGCTGGCTACACCTTC